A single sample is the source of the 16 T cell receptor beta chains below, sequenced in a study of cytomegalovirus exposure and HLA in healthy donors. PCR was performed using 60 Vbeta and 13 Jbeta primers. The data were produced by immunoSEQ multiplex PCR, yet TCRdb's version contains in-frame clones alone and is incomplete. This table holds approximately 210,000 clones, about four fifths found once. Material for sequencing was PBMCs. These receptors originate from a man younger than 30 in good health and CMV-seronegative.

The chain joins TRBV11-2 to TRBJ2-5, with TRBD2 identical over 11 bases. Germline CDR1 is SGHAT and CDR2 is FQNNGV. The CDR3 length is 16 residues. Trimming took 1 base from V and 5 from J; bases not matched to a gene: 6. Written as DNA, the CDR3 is TGTGCCAGCAGCTTAGTAGCGGGAGGGCCTTCTGAGACCCAGTACTTC. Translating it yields CASSLVAGGPSETQYF.

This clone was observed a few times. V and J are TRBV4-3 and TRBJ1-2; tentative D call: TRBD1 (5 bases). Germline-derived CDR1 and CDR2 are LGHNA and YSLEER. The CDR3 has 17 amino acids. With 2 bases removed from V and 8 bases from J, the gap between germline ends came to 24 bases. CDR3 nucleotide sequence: TGCGCCAGCAGCCAATTCGCGACAGAGCCGAAAACGCGGGGCTACACCTTC. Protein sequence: CASSQFATEPKTRGYTF.

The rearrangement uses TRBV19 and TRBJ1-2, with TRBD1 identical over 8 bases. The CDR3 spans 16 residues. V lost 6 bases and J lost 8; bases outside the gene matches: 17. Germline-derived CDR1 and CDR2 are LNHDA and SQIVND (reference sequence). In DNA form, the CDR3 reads TGTGCCAGTAGCCGAGACACCGACAGGGGAATCTACGGCTACACCTTC. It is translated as CASSRDTDRGIYGYTF.

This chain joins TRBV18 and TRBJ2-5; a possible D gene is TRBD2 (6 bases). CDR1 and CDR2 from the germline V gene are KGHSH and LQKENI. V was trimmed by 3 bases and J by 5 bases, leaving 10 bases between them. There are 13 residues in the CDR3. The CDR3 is CASSPGGGETQYF. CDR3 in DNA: TGTGCCAGCTCACCGGGAGGTGGGGAGACCCAGTACTTC.

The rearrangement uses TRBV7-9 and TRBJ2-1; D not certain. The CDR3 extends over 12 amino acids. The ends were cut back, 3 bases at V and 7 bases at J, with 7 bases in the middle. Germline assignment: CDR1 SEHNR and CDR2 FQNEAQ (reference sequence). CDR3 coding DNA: TGTGCCAGCAGCTTCAGTTCTAATGAGCAGTTCTTC. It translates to CASSFSSNEQFF.

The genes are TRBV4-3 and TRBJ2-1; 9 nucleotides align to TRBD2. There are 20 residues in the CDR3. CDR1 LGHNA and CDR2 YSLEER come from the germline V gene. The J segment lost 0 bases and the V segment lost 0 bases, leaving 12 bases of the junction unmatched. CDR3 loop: CASSQDRIAGAHSSYNEQFF. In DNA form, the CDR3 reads TGCGCCAGCAGCCAAGATCGGATAGCGGGGGCACATAGCTCCTACAATGAGCAGTTCTTC.

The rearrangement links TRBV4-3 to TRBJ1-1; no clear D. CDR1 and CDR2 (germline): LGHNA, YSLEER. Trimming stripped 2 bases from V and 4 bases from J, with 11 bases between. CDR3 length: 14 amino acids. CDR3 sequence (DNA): TGCGCCAGCAGCCAAATCCCCGGGGTCACTGAAGCTTTCTTT. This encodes CASSQIPGVTEAFF.

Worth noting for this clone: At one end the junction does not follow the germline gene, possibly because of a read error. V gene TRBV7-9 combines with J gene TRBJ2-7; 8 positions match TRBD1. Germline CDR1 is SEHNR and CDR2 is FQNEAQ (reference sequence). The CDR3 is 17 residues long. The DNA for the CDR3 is TGTTCCAGCAGCCTGGACAGGGCAACCGTTCGTCCGTCCGAGCAGTACTTC. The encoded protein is CSSSLDRATVRPSEQYF.

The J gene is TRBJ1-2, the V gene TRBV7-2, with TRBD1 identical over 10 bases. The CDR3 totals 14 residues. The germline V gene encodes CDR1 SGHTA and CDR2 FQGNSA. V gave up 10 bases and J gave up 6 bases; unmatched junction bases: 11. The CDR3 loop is CATKSDRGLNGYTF. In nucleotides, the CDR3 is TGTGCCACCAAGAGTGACAGGGGGCTCAATGGCTACACCTTC.

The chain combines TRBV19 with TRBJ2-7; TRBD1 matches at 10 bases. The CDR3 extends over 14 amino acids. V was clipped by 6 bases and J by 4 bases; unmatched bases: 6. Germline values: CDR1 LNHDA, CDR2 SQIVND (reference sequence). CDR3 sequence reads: CASSTTGGVYEQYF. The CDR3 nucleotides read TGTGCCAGTAGCACGACAGGGGGCGTTTACGAGCAGTACTTC. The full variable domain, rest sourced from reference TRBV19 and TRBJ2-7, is DGGITQSPKYLFRKEGQNVTLSCEQNLNHDAMYWYRQDPGQGLRLIYYSQIVNDFQKGDIAEGYSVSREKKESFPLTVTSAQKNPTAFYLCASSTTGGVYEQYFGPGTRLTVT.

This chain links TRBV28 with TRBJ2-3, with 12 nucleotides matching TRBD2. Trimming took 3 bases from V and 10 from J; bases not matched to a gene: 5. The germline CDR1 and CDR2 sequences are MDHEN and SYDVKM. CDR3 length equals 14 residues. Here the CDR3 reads CASSLTSGSHPQYF. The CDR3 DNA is TGTGCCAGCAGTTTGACTAGCGGGAGTCATCCGCAGTATTTT.

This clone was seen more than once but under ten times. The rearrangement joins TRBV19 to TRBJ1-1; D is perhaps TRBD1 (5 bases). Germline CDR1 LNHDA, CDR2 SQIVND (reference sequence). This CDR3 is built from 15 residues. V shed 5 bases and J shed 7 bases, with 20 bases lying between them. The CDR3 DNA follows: TGTGCCAGTAGTCCCGGGGGGTCGTGGACAAATGAAGCTTTCTTT. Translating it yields CASSPGGSWTNEAFF.

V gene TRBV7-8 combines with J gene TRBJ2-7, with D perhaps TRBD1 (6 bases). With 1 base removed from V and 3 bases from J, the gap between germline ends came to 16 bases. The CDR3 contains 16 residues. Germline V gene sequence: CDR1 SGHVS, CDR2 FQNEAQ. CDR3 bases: TGTGCCAGCAGCTTAGAGCACAGGGACACCGTCTACGAGCAGTACTTC. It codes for CASSLEHRDTVYEQYF. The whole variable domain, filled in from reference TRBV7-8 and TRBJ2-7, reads GAGVSQSPRYKVAKRGQDVALRCDPISGHVSLFWYQQALGQGPEFLTYFQNEAQLDKSGLPSDRFFAERPEGSVSTLKIQRTQQEDSAVYLCASSLEHRDTVYEQYFGPGTRLTVT.

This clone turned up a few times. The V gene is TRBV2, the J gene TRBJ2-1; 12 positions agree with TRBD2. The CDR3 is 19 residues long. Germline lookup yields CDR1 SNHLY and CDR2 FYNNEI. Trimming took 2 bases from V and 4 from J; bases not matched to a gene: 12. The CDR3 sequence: CASSETPTSGGTSYNEQFF. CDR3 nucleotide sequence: TGTGCCAGCAGTGAAACCCCGACTAGCGGGGGCACATCATACAATGAGCAGTTCTTC.

CDR3 coding DNA: TGTGCCAGCAGAGCGGGAGGGCCTCCAGATACGCAGTATTTT. This translates into CASRAGGPPDTQYF. V and J are TRBV27 and TRBJ2-3; 10 bases align to TRBD2. Trimming cost V 6 bases and J 4 bases; bases outside gene matches: 4. From germline, CDR1 is MNHEY and CDR2 SMNVEV (reference sequence). The CDR3 length is 14 residues.

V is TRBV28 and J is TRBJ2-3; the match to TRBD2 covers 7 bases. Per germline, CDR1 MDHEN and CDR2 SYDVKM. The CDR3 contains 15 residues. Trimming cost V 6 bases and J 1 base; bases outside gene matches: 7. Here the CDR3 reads CASSSRGVGTDTQYF. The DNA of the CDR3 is TGTGCCAGCAGCAGCCGGGGGGTCGGCACAGATACGCAGTATTTT.